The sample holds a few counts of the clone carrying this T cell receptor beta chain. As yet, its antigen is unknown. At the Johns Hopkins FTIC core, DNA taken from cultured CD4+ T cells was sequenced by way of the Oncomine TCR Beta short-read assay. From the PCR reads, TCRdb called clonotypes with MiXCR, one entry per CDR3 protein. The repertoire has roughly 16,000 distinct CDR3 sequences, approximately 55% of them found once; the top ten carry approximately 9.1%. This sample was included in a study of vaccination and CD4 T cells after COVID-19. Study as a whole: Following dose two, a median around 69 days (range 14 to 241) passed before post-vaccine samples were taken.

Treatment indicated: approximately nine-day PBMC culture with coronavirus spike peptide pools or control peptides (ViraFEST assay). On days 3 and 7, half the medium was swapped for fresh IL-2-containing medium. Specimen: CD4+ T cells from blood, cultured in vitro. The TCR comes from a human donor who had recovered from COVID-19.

CDR3 residues: CASSSPARGIYGYTF. CDR3 sequence (DNA): TGTGCCAGCAGTTCACCTGCCAGGGGAATCTATGGCTACACCTTC. J is TRBJ1-2 and V is TRBV28, with a tentative D call TRBD1 (6 bases). In germline, CDR1 is MDHEN, CDR2 SYDVKM. The CDR3 spans 15 residues. Trimming removed 4 bases from V and 4 bases from J, with 16 bases in between.